These 14 T cell receptor beta chains were sequenced from one sample in a study of T-cell memory formation after mild COVID-19 (dated by TCRdb to the early 2020s). The library came from 5' RACE. Sequenced using an Illumina NovaSeq 6000. TCRdb ran its own pipeline on the public reads, namely fastp trimming at Q25 and MiXCR clone calling, and kept in-frame beta chains. Rows with a matching CDR3 protein are joined into one entry that keeps the most common DNA and genes. The sample yields about 560,000 distinct CDR3 sequences; approximately 15% were counted once. About 7.5% of the sample comes from the top ten. Sequenced input: PBMCs or a T cell subset sorted from them (not recorded which). These receptors were collected from an adult woman who had mild COVID-19 (a few samples of this study predate the infection). The sample titles of this study are shuffled in the database, so cell type and time point are left out; the donor was told from shared clones.

This clonotype was detected a few times. The chain uses TRBV7-2 and TRBJ2-7; 8 bases fit TRBD1. Germline assignment: CDR1 SGHTA and CDR2 FQGNSA. J was trimmed by 3 bases and V by 3 bases; bases with no gene match: 4. CDR3 length: 14 amino acids. CDR3: CASSLGQANYEQYF. The CDR3 DNA sequence: TGTGCCAGCAGCTTGGGACAGGCGAACTACGAGCAGTACTTC. Together with reference TRBV7-2 and TRBJ2-7, the CDR3 gives the full variable domain: GAGVSQSPSNKVTEKGKDVELRCDPISGHTALYWYRQSLGQGLEFLIYFQGNSAPDKSGLPSDRFSAERTGGSVSTLTIQRTQQEDSAVYLCASSLGQANYEQYFGPGTRLTVT.

This clonotype was found many times. The chain links TRBV7-3 to TRBJ2-2, with D possibly TRBD1 on 5 matching bases. The CDR3 contains 15 residues. Trimming removed 5 bases at V and 4 bases at J, with 14 bases between. In germline, CDR1 is SGHTA, CDR2 FQGTGA. CDR3 in amino acids: CASSPGQGSTGELFF. CDR3 coding DNA: TGTGCCAGCAGCCCCGGTCAGGGTAGCACCGGGGAGCTGTTTTTT.

This clonotype was seen repeatedly, ten times or more. CDR3 in amino acids: CASSLGFEQFF. CDR3 DNA: TGTGCCAGCAGTTTAGGATTTGAGCAGTTCTTC. The chain recombines TRBV7-3 with TRBJ2-1; no clear D. This CDR3 contains 11 residues. Trimming shortened V by 6 bases and J by 9 bases, and 9 bases separated the two germline ends. Germline V gene lookup returns CDR1 SGHTA and CDR2 FQGTGA.

The chain joins TRBV29-1 to TRBJ2-1; 12 bases map to TRBD2. Germline trimming cut 4 bases from V and 7 bases from J; bases unmatched to any gene: 5. Per germline, CDR1 SQVTM and CDR2 ANQGSEA. The CDR3 totals 14 residues. The CDR3 region is CSVGVTSGGNEQFF. Here the CDR3 DNA reads TGCAGCGTTGGCGTGACTAGCGGGGGAAATGAGCAGTTCTTC.

The CDR3 DNA reads as TGTGCCACCAGCAGAGAATACTCGTCTAGCACAGATACGCAGTATTTT. It encodes CATSREYSSSTDTQYF. The chain carries TRBV15 and TRBJ2-3; D unclear. The CDR3 has 16 residues. Germline values: CDR1 LNHNV, CDR2 YYDKDF (reference sequence). Trimming shortened V by 0 bases and J by 0 bases, and 10 bases separated the two germline ends.

This clonotype was observed a handful of times. The V gene is TRBV29-1, the J gene TRBJ2-5; TRBD2 matches at 9 bases. Losses at the gene ends were 6 bases for V and 4 bases for J; bases not matched to a gene: 12. Looked up from germline, CDR1 is SQVTM and CDR2 is ANQGSEA. There are 15 residues in the CDR3. This CDR3 reads CSVPGLAGVGETQYF. The CDR3 bases are TGCAGCGTCCCCGGGTTAGCGGGAGTTGGAGAGACCCAGTACTTC.

There are a few counts of this clonotype. The chain joins TRBV4-3 to TRBJ1-2; a possible D gene is TRBD1 (5 bases). With 1 base removed from V and 7 bases from J, the gap between germline ends came to 19 bases. The CDR3 covers 16 residues. Germline assignment: CDR1 LGHNA and CDR2 YSLEER. As DNA, the CDR3 is TGCGCCAGCAGCCAAGCTGGGGGAGGGGATCTACTTGGCTACACCTTC. It encodes CASSQAGGGDLLGYTF.

In its sample, this clonotype was seen a few times. The chain is built from TRBV27 and TRBJ2-1; TRBD2 agrees at 7 bases. The length of the CDR3 is 16 residues. Unmatched junction bases numbered 16, after V lost 5 bases and J lost 9 bases. CDR1 and CDR2 from the germline V gene are MNHEY and SMNVEV (reference sequence). The CDR3 is CASSGRLSQRGGEQFF. As DNA, the CDR3 is TGTGCCAGCAGTGGACGACTTAGCCAGCGGGGAGGTGAGCAGTTCTTC.

The table lists this clonotype with a few counts. This CDR3 reads CASSTLSVTEAFF. DNA for the CDR3: TGTGCCAGCAGCACCCTATCGGTAACTGAAGCTTTCTTT. This rearrangement joins TRBV14 to TRBJ1-1; D is uncertain. The CDR3 sequence is 13 residues long. The germline V gene encodes CDR1 SGHDN and CDR2 FVKESK. V lost 5 bases, J lost 5 bases, and 12 bases lay in between.

This clonotype was counted a few times. This chain joins TRBV9 and TRBJ2-7; tentative D call: TRBD2 (6 bases). Trimming took off 4 bases at V and 5 bases at J, with 10 bases between the two ends. The CDR3 covers 12 residues. Per germline, CDR1 SGDLS and CDR2 YYNGEE. CDR3 loop: CASSPWGDEQYF. As DNA, the CDR3 is TGTGCCAGCAGCCCGTGGGGGGACGAGCAGTACTTC.

The chain is built from TRBV6-5 and TRBJ2-3, with D perhaps TRBD1 (6 bases). The CDR3 runs 15 residues. Germline V gene lookup returns CDR1 MNHEY and CDR2 SVGAGI. The V and J ends lost 6 bases and 0 bases respectively, with 13 bases between them. The CDR3 loop is CASREAGASTDTQYF. CDR3 coding DNA: TGTGCCAGCAGAGAGGCAGGGGCGAGCACAGATACGCAGTATTTT.

In its sample, this clonotype was seen many times. V and J are TRBV5-1 and TRBJ2-5; 10 bases map to TRBD2. This CDR3 comprises 14 residues. The V gene end was trimmed by 1 base and the J gene end by 3 bases; junction bases not matched to a gene: 0. Germline CDR1 SGHRS, CDR2 YFSETQ. The CDR3 DNA reads as TGCGCCAGCAGCTTGACTAGCGGGGAAGAGACCCAGTACTTC. Its translation is CASSLTSGEETQYF. The full variable domain, rest sourced from reference TRBV5-1 and TRBJ2-5, is KAGVTQTPRYLIKTRGQQVTLSCSPISGHRSVSWYQQTPGQGLQFLFEYFSETQRNKGNFPGRFSGRQFSNSRSEMNVSTLELGDSALYLCASSLTSGEETQYFGPGTRLLVL.

CDR3 nucleotides: TGTGCCAGCAGCATAGAGACAGGGGGCGGATCACCCCTCCACTTT. Amino acid sequence: CASSIETGGGSPLHF. This chain uses TRBV7-8 with TRBJ1-6; 10 nucleotides align to TRBD1. The V segment lost 5 bases and the J segment 10 bases; nucleotides outside the gene matches: 8. Germline CDR1 reads SGHVS; CDR2 reads FQNEAQ. The CDR3 covers 15 residues.

This clonotype occurred a few times. J is TRBJ1-2 and V is TRBV5-1; 10 nucleotides match TRBD1. This CDR3 spans 15 amino acids. The germline V gene encodes CDR1 SGHRS and CDR2 YFSETQ. Unmatched junction bases numbered 7, after V lost 4 bases and J lost 4 bases. For the CDR3, the DNA is TGCGCCAGCAGCCACGGGACAGGGGATAGCTATGGCTACACCTTC. Translating it yields CASSHGTGDSYGYTF.